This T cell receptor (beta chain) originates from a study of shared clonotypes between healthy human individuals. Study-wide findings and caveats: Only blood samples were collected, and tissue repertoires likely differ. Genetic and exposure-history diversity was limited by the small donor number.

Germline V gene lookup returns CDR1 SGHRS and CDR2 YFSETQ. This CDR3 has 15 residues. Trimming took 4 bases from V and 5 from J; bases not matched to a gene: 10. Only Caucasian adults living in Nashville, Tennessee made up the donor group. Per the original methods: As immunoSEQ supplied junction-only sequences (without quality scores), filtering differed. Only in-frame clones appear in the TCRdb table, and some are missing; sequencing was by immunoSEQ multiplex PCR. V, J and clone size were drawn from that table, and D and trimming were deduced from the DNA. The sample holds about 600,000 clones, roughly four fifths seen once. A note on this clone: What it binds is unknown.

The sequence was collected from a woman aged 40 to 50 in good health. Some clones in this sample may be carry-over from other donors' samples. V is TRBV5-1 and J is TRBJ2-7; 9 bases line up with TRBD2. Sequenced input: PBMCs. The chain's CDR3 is CASSALAGAGHEQYF. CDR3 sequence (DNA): TGCGCCAGCAGCGCCTTAGCGGGAGCTGGGCACGAGCAGTACTTC.